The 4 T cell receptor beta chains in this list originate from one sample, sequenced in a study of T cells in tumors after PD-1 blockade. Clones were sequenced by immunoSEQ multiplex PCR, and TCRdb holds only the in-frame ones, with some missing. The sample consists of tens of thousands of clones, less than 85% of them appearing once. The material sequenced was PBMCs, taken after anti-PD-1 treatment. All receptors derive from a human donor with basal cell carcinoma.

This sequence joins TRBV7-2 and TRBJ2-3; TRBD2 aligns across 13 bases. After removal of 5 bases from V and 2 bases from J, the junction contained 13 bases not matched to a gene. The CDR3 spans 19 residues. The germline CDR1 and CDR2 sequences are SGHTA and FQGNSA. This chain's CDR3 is CASSPSGATSGGYTDTQYF. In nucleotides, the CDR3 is TGTGCCAGCAGCCCATCGGGCGCGACTAGCGGGGGGTACACAGATACGCAGTATTTT.

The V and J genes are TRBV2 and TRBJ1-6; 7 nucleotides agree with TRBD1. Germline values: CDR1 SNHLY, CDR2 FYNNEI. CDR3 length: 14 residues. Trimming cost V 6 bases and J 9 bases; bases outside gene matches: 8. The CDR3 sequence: CASSSQGKGSPLHF. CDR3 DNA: TGTGCCAGCAGCTCACAGGGGAAAGGTTCACCCCTCCACTTT.

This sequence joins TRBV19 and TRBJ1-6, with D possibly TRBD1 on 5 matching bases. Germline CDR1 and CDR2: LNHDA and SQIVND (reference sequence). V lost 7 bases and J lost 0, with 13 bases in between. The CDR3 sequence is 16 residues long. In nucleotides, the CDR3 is TGTGCCAGTACCAAGACAGCGAGCTCCTATAATTCACCCCTCCACTTT. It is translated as CASTKTASSYNSPLHF.

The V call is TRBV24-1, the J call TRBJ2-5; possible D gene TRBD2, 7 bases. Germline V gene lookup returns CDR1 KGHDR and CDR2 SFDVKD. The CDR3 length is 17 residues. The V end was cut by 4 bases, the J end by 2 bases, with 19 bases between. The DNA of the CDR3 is TGTGCCACCAGTGACCTAAAGTTGGGAGGGACACAAGAGACCCAGTACTTC. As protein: CATSDLKLGGTQETQYF.